The rows below give T cell receptor beta chains drawn from one sample of a study of low-dose radiotherapy and immunotherapy resistance in tumors. TCRdb re-called the reads with MiXCR, one entry per CDR3 protein. The sample shows under 110,000 distinct CDR3 sequences, around 21% of them seen only once. The sequencing used PBMCs, collected after low-dose radiotherapy plus immunotherapy. The receptor set was obtained from a male donor with prostate cancer. The CDR3 runs from the conserved cysteine through the conserved F or W. The D gene is left open where the match is weak. Only part of the rows carry a size: once, few, many, or a class if the clone is expanded.

D gene | clone size | J gene | V gene | CDR3 DNA | CDR3 protein
NA | few | TRBJ1-5 | TRBV10-2 | TGCGCCAGCAGTGGTTTCGATCAGCCCCAGCATTTT | CASSGFDQPQHF
TRBD2 | many | TRBJ2-1 | TRBV24-1 | TGTGCCACCAGTGATTGGGAGGGCATTGAGCAGTTCTTC | CATSDWEGIEQFF
TRBD2 | NA | TRBJ2-3 | TRBV27 | TGTGCCAGCAGTTTTCTAGCGGGGGGCCTCACAGATACGCAGTATTTT | CASSFLAGGLTDTQYF
NA | NA | TRBJ1-6 | TRBV5-1 | TGCGCCAGCAGCTTGGGAGGTGAATTTTATTCACCCCTCCACTTT | CASSLGGEFYSPLHF
NA | many | TRBJ2-2 | TRBV23-1 | TGCGCCAGCATGAAGGGTGGGGAGCTGTTTTTT | CASMKGGELFF
NA | many | TRBJ1-5 | TRBV5-1 | TGCGCCAGCAGCTTGGGGTCGATAGACAGCAATCAGCCCCAGCATTTT | CASSLGSIDSNQPQHF
NA | many | TRBJ1-5 | TRBV12-3/TRBV12-4 | TGTGCCGGACGGAATCCCATTAATCAGCCCCAGCATTTT | CAGRNPINQPQHF
NA | many | TRBJ1-1 | TRBV5-5 | TGTGCCAGCAGCATAAGCACTCCGAACACTGAAGCTTTCTTT | CASSISTPNTEAFF
NA | many | TRBJ2-5 | TRBV7-8 | TGTGCCAGCAGCTTAGAAGGTAGCGGTGGTGAGACCCAGTACTTC | CASSLEGSGGETQYF
NA | many | TRBJ2-3 | TRBV18 | TGTGCCAGCTCACGGGTGGGAGATACGCAGTATTTT | CASSRVGDTQYF
NA | NA | TRBJ2-5 | TRBV5-5 | TGTGCCAGCTCTACCGCAGAGACCCAGTACTTC | CASSTAETQYF
TRBD1 | many | TRBJ2-5 | TRBV5-4 | TGTGCCAGCAGCTACGGCCGGACAGGGGGCGGGGAGACCCAGTACTTC | CASSYGRTGGGETQYF
TRBD2 | many | TRBJ2-1 | TRBV9 | TGTGCCAGCAGCACCTCTAGCGGGGACTTCAATGAGCAGTTCTTC | CASSTSSGDFNEQFF
NA | NA | TRBJ2-5 | TRBV5-1 | TGCGCCAGCAGTACGGGGATAAAGCGGTTCCAAGAGACCCAGTACTTC | CASSTGIKRFQETQYF
TRBD1 | many | TRBJ1-2 | TRBV12-3/TRBV12-4 | TGTGCCAGCAGAGGGCAGGGGGTCTTTCGGGGCTACACCTTC | CASRGQGVFRGYTF
NA | NA | TRBJ2-3 | TRBV7-6 | TGTGCCAGCAGCTCACTGCGGAAAGGGCTATATACGCAGTATTTT | CASSSLRKGLYTQYF
NA | many | TRBJ2-2 | TRBV5-5 | TGTGCCAGCAGCGCGAGGGGCGGGGGCGACACCGGGGAGCTGTTTTTT | CASSARGGGDTGELFF
NA | many | TRBJ2-7 | TRBV5-1 | TGCGCCAGCAGCGGATCCGGGTCCTTTTACGAGCAGTACTTC | CASSGSGSFYEQYF
TRBD2 | NA | TRBJ2-3 | TRBV5-1 | TGCGCCAGCAGCTTGGCCGACTCGTTAGCGGGAGATACGCAGTATTTT | CASSLADSLAGDTQYF
TRBD1 | NA | TRBJ2-1 | TRBV16 | TGTGCCAGCAGCCATGACAGGGGAAGGAGCTCCTACAATGAGCAGTTCTTC | CASSHDRGRSSYNEQFF
NA | few | TRBJ2-2 | TRBV6-1 | NA | CASSRGGGPPSPGSCFF
NA | NA | TRBJ2-6 | TRBV5-6 | TGTGCCAGCAGCTTTGTGTCGTGGTCCGGGGCCAACGTCCTGACTTTC | CASSFVSWSGANVLTF
NA | many | TRBJ1-1 | TRBV5-6 | TGTGCCAGCAGCTTCACCACTGAAGCTTTCTTT | CASSFTTEAFF
NA | NA | TRBJ2-1 | TRBV11-1 | TGTGCCAGCAGCACCAGACTGGGATACAATGAGCAGTTCTTC | CASSTRLGYNEQFF
TRBD2 | many | TRBJ2-3 | TRBV5-5 | TGTGCCAGCAGCGGGACCCCGGGGGGGAGCGTTCCACGGGGAGGGGGCACAGATACGCAGTATTTT | CASSGTPGGSVPRGGGTDTQYF
NA | many | TRBJ2-7 | TRBV7-8 | TGTGCCAGCAGCGGCGACAGAAACTACGAGCAGTACTTC | CASSGDRNYEQYF
NA | many | TRBJ2-3 | TRBV5-1 | TGCGCCAGCAGCTTTGAGGGGGTCGGCACAGATACGCAGTATTTT | CASSFEGVGTDTQYF
NA | many | TRBJ2-1 | TRBV10-3 | TGTGCCATCAGTGACAGTAGCGGCGATGAGCAGTTCTTC | CAISDSSGDEQFF
NA | many | TRBJ1-5 | TRBV5-3 | TGTGCCAGAAGCTCGGTCGGCGGACAGACCAATCAGCCCCAGCATTTT | CARSSVGGQTNQPQHF
NA | NA | TRBJ2-2 | TRBV3-1 | NA | CASSQDQGGQATGELFFF
TRBD2 | NA | TRBJ2-2 | TRBV7-9 | TGTGCCAGCAGCTTAGCACTAGCGGGAGGAACCGGGGAGCTGTTTTTT | CASSLALAGGTGELFF
TRBD1 | many | TRBJ1-2 | TRBV2 | TGTGCCAGCACCCGAACTAGACAGGGGGCTGGCTATGGCTACACCTTC | CASTRTRQGAGYGYTF
NA | many | TRBJ2-1 | TRBV29-1 | TGCAGTTCGGAGTTGGGGGGCCCCAATGAGCAGTTCTTC | CSSELGGPNEQFF
NA | many | TRBJ2-7 | TRBV5-1 | TGCGCCAGCAGCCACGTTGTCGGGCAGGCCTACGAGCAGTACTTC | CASSHVVGQAYEQYF
TRBD1 | many | TRBJ2-7 | TRBV5-5 | TGTGCCAGCAGCTTTACCGGGACAGGGTTTAGTTCCTACGAGCAGTACTTC | CASSFTGTGFSSYEQYF
NA | many | TRBJ2-5 | TRBV20-1 | TGCAGTGCTGGAAAAGAGACCCAGTACTTC | CSAGKETQYF